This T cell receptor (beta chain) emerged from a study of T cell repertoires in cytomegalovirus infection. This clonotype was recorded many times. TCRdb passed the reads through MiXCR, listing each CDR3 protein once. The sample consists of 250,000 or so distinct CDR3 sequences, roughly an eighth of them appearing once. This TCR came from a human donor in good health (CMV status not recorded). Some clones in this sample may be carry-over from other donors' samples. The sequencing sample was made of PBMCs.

DNA of the CDR3: TGTGCCAGCAGCTTACTCCCAGAGACAAATGAAAAACTGTTTTTT. Translated: CASSLLPETNEKLFF. The rearrangement uses TRBV7-2 and TRBJ1-4; D not certain. The CDR3 has 15 amino acids. The V gene's germline CDR1 is SGHTA and CDR2 FQGNSA. V was pared by 2 bases and J by 5 bases, with 12 bases between.